This TCR beta chain was sequenced during a study of T-cell reconstitution after alpha-beta-depleted transplantation in children. This clonotype has more than one count but fewer than ten. The V gene lost 3 bases and the J gene lost 0 bases, with 18 bases spanning the gap. CDR1 SQVTM and CDR2 ANQGSEA come from the germline V gene. The CDR3 sequence is 17 residues long. Preparation of the TCRbeta library used unique molecular identifiers. In TCRdb, the PCR reads were re-called with MiXCR into one record per CDR3 protein. The table includes approximately 400,000 distinct CDR3 sequences, about a tenth detected once.

The TCR originated in a human donor who donated a stem cell graft to a child with acute myeloid leukemia. V usage is TRBV29-1 and J usage is TRBJ2-1, with D perhaps matching TRBD1 (7 bases). Sequenced here: PBMCs from the stem cell graft donor, sampled from the stem cell graft. The CDR3 is CSVDAGPDRSSYNEQFF. The CDR3 region has the DNA TGCAGCGTTGATGCGGGACCGGACAGGAGCTCCTACAATGAGCAGTTCTTC.